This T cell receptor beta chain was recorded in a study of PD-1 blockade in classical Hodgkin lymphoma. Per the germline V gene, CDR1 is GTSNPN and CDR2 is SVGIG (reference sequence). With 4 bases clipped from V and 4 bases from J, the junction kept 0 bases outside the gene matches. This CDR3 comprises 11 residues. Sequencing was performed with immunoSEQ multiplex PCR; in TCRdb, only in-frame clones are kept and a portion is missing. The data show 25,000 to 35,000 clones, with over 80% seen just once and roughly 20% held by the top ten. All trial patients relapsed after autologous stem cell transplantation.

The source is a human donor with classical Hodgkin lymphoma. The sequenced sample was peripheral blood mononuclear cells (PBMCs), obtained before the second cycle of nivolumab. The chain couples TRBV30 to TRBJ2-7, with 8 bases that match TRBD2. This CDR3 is CAWTSGYEQYF. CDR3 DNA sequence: TGTGCCTGGACTAGCGGGTACGAGCAGTACTTC.